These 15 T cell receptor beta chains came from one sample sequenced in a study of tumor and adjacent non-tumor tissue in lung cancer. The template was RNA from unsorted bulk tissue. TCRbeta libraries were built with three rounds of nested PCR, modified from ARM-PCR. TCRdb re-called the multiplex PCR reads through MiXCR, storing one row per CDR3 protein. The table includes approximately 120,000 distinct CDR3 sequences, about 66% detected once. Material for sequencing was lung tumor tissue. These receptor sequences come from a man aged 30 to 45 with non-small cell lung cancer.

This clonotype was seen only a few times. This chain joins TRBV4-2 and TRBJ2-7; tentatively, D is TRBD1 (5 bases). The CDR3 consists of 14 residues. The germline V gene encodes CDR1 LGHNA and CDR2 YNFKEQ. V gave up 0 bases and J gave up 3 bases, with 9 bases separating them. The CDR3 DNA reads TGTGCCAGCAGCCAAGAGGCCAGGGTCTACGAGCAGTACTTC. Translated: CASSQEARVYEQYF.

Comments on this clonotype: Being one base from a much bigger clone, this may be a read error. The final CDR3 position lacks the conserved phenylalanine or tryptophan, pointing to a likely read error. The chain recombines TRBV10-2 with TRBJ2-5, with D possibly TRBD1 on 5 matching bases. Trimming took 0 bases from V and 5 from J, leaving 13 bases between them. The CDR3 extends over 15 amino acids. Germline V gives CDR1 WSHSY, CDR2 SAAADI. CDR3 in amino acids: CASSESGSGFETQYI. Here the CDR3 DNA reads TGCGCCAGCAGTGAGTCGGGATCAGGGTTTGAGACCCAGTACATC.

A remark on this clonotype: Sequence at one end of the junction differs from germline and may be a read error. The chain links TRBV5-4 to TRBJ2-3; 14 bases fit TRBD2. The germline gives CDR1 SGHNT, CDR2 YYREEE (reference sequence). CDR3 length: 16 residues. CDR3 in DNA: TGTGCCAACAGCACGACTAGCGGGGGGGTTACAGATACACAGTATTTT. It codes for CANSTTSGGVTDTQYF. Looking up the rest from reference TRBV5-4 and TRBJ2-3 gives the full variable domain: ETGVTQSPTHLIKTRGQQVTLRCSSQSGHNTVSWYQQALGQGPQFIFQYYREEENGRGNFPPRFSGLQFPNYSSELNVNALELDDSALYLCANSTTSGGVTDTQYFGPGTRLTVL.

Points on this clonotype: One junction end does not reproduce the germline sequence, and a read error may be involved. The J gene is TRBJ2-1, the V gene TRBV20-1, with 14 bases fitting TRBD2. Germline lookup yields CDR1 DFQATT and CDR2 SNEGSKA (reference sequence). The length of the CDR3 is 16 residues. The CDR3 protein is CRAQTSGRVTYNEQFF. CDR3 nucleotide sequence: TGCCGTGCTCAGACTAGCGGGAGGGTCACCTACAATGAGCAGTTCTTC.

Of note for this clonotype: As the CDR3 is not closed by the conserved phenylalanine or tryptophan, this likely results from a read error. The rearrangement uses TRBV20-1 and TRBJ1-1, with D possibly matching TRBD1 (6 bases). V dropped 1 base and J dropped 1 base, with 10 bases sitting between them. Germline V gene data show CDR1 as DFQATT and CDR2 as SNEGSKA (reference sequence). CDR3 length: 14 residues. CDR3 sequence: CSARAGGRNTEAFI. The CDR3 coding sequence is TGCAGTGCTAGAGCGGGGGGCAGGAACACTGAAGCTTTCATT.

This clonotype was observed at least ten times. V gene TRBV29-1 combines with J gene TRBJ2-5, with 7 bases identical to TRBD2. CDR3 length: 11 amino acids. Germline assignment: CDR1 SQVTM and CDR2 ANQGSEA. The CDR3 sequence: CSAGEAETQYF. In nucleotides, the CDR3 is TGCAGTGCGGGGGAGGCGGAGACCCAGTACTTC.

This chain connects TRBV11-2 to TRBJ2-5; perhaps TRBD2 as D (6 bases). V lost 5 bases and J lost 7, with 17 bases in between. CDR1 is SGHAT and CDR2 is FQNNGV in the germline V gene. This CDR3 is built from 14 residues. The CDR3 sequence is CASSPRGRSGTQYF. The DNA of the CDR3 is TGTGCCAGCAGCCCGCGGGGACGATCCGGGACCCAGTACTTC.

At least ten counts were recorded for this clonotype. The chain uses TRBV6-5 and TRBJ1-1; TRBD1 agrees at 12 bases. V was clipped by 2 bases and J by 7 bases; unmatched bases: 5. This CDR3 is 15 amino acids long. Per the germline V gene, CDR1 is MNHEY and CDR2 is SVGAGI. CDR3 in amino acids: CASSYLGTGGIEAFF. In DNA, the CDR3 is TGTGCCAGCAGTTACCTTGGGACAGGGGGCATTGAAGCTTTCTTT.

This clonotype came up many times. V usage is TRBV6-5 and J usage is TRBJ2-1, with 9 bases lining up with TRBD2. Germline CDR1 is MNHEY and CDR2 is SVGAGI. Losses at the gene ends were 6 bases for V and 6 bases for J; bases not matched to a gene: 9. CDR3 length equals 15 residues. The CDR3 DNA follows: TGTGCCAGCAGCCCGACTAGCGGACTCCTCAATGAGCAGTTCTTC. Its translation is CASSPTSGLLNEQFF.

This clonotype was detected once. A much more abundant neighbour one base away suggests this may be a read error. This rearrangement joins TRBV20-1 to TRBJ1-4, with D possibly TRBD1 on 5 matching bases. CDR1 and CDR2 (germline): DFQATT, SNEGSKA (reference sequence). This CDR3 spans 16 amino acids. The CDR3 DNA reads TGCAGTGCTCGGGACCCCAGATTTGCAACTAAAGAAAAACTGTTTTTT. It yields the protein CSARDPRFATKEKLFF.

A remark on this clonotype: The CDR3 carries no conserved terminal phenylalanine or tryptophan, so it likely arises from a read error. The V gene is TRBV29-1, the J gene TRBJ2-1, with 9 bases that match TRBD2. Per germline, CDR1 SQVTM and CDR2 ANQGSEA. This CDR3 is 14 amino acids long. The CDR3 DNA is TGCAGCGTTCTGGGCGGGGGGGTCTACAATGAACAGTTCATC. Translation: CSVLGGGVYNEQFI.

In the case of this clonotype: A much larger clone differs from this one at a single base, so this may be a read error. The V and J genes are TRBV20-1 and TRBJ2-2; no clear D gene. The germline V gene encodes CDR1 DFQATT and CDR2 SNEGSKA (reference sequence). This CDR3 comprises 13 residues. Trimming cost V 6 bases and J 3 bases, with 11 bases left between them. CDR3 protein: CSAPARHTGELFF. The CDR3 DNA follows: TGCAGTGCCCCGGCTAGGCACACCGGGGAGCTGTTTTTT.

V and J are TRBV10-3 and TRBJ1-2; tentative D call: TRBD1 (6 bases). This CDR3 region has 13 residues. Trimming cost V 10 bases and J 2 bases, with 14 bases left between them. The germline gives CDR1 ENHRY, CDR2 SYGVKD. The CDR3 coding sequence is TGTGCCACCAGCGAGGGGGTCAACTATGGCTACACCTTC. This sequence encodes CATSEGVNYGYTF.

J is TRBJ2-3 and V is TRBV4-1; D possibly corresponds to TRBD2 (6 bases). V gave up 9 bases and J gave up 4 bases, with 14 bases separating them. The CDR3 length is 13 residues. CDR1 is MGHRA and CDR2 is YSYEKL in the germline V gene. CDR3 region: CASRPREADTQYF. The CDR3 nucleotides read TGCGCCAGTCGCCCGAGGGAGGCAGATACGCAGTATTTT.

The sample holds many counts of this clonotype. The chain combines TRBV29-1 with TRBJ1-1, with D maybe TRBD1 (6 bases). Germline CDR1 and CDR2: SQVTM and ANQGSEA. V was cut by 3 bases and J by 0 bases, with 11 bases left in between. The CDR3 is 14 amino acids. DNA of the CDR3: TGCAGCGTTGATGGACAGACCATGAACACTGAAGCTTTCTTT. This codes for CSVDGQTMNTEAFF.